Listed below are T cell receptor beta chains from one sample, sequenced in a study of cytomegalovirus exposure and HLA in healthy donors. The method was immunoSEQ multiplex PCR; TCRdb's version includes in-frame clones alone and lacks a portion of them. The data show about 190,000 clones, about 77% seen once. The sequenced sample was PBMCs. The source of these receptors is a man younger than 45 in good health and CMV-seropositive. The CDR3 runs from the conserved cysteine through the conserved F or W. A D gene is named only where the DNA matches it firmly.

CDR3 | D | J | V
CASRQGGYEQYF | TRBD1 | TRBJ2-7 | TRBV6-6
CASNNRQAYEQFF | - | TRBJ2-1 | TRBV7-9
CASSLQGADTQYF | TRBD1 | TRBJ2-3 | TRBV5-1
CAWSMRRLTGNQPQHF | - | TRBJ1-5 | TRBV30
CASSLLVSSYEQYF | - | TRBJ2-7 | TRBV7-3
CASTRSGNSPLHF | - | TRBJ1-6 | TRBV9
CASSQEGTGAYGYTF | TRBD1 | TRBJ1-2 | TRBV4-3
CASSKDSYYGYTF | - | TRBJ1-2 | TRBV4-1
CASSPPGLAANEQFF | TRBD2 | TRBJ2-1 | TRBV6-5
CASSSDGDTEAFF | - | TRBJ1-1 | TRBV5-1
CAGRGTYNSPLHF | - | TRBJ1-6 | TRBV2
CASRYRSDNSPLHF | - | TRBJ1-6 | TRBV10-2
CASSGDRGKETQYF | TRBD1 | TRBJ2-5 | TRBV2
CASSFTQGPHEQYF | - | TRBJ2-7 | TRBV13
CASSQGRVSYNEQFF | - | TRBJ2-1 | TRBV4-1
CASSGQVDTGELFF | TRBD1 | TRBJ2-2 | TRBV19
CASSVGGIYEQYF | - | TRBJ2-7 | TRBV9
CASSAGSGLASREQYF | TRBD2 | TRBJ2-7 | TRBV9
CASSFSGGAVDTQYF | TRBD2 | TRBJ2-3 | TRBV5-4
CASGLRAGKETQYF | - | TRBJ2-5 | TRBV12-5
CASSLLAGTQETQYF | TRBD2 | TRBJ2-5 | TRBV13
CASSFMENYEQYF | - | TRBJ2-7 | TRBV11-2
CASSLTAGFSYEQYF | - | TRBJ2-7 | TRBV11-2
CASSPTLEAGRETQYF | - | TRBJ2-5 | TRBV5-1
CASSPAGGLNTEAFF | - | TRBJ1-1 | TRBV7-2
CASSTGQPGGPQYF | TRBD2 | TRBJ2-3 | TRBV5-1
CASSYEPTGGLETQYF | - | TRBJ2-5 | TRBV7-7
CASSQGTGWTGELFF | TRBD1 | TRBJ2-2 | TRBV14
CASSLEGRKTEAFF | - | TRBJ1-1 | TRBV7-9
CASSFNAGGELFF | - | TRBJ2-2 | TRBV7-6
CASSRSQRRYNEQFF | - | TRBJ2-1 | TRBV14
CASSSLAGGLMETQYF | TRBD1 | TRBJ2-5 | TRBV5-5
CASRPRQGSYEQYF | - | TRBJ2-7 | TRBV7-2
CASSLGPRRAGELFF | - | TRBJ2-2 | TRBV5-1
CASSPNWDSDGNTIYF | TRBD1 | TRBJ1-3 | TRBV18
CASSKTGTAYNEQFF | TRBD1 | TRBJ2-1 | TRBV7-9
CATGHLNTYEQYF | - | TRBJ2-7 | TRBV2